This T cell receptor beta chain was captured in a study of shared clonotypes between healthy human individuals. Study results and caveats: Relative to memory subsets, naive subsets generally showed larger estimated richness. Rarefaction indicated that sorted-subset sequencing remained incomplete although depth was large. Four donors shared 4.5% to 6.5% of their naive CD4 clonotypes.

CDR1 and CDR2 (germline): MDHEN, SYDVKM. V was cut by 6 bases and J by 10 bases, with 11 bases left in between. This CDR3 has 11 residues. Comment on this clone: Antigen: not known.

Clones were sequenced by immunoSEQ multiplex PCR, and TCRdb holds only the in-frame ones, with some missing. The sample has a few hundred thousand clones, more than 95% seen once. CD4+ cells were split into CD45RA+ naive and CD45RA-negative memory subsets. The source material was naive CD4+ T cells sorted from blood. This sample's subset: CD45RA+ positively selected. The TCR originated in a woman aged 25 to 45 in good health. The chain uses TRBV28 and TRBJ2-3; tentative D call: TRBD2 (5 bases). CDR3 protein: CASSTTRAQYF. In nucleotides, the CDR3 is TGTGCCAGCAGCACCACTAGGGCGCAGTATTTT.